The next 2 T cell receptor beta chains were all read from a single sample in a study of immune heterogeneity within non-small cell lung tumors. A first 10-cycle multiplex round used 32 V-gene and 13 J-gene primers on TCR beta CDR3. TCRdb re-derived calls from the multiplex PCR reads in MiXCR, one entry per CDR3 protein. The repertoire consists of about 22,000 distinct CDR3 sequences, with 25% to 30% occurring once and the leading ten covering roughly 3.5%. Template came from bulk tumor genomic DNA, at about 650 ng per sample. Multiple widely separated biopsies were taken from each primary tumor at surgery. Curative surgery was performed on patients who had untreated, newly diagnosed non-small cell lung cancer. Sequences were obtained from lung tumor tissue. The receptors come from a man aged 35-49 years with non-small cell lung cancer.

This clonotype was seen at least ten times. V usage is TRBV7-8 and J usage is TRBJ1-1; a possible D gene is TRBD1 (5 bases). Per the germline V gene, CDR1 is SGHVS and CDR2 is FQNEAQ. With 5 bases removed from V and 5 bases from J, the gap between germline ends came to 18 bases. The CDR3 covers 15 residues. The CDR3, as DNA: TGTGCCAGCAGCGATCGGGACGGTGGGGGAACTGAAGCTTTCTTT. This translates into CASSDRDGGGTEAFF.

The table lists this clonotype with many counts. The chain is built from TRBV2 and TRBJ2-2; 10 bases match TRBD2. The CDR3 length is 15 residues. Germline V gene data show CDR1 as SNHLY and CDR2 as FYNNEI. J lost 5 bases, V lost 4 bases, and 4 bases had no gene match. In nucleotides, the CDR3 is TGTGCCAGCAGTGGGGTTAGCGGGAGGACCGGGGAGCTGTTTTTT. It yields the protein CASSGVSGRTGELFF.